This T cell receptor (beta chain) was sequenced in a study of T cell repertoires in cytomegalovirus infection. Study outcomes and limitations: Ex vivo, HLA-C-restricted CMV-specific TCR beta clonotypes prevailed over the rest of the response.

This CDR3 spans 17 amino acids. Germline V gene lookup returns CDR1 LNHDA and CDR2 SQIVND (reference sequence). Between the trimmed V and J ends, which lost 2 bases and 2 bases, there was a span of 18 bases. Using its own MiXCR run on the reads, TCRdb lists one record per CDR3 protein. The data contain more than 250,000 distinct CDR3 sequences, approximately 25% of them seen just once; the ten biggest clones take up 10% to 15%. In the case of this clonotype: Its antigen is not identified.

The gene calls are TRBV19 and TRBJ1-2; no firm D call. The receptor comes from a human donor in good health (CMV status not recorded). Some clones in this sample may be carry-over from other donors' samples. The specimen was cultured PBMCs, collected from culture after CMV antigen stimulation. DNA for the CDR3: TGTGCCAGTAGTATATCGCTTGCGAGGAACTTAAACTATGGCTACACCTTC. Protein product: CASSISLARNLNYGYTF.